This T cell receptor (beta chain) was observed in a study of fetal regulatory T cell absence and autoimmunity. Assay used: immunoSEQ multiplex PCR; TCRdb lists only in-frame clones, some missing. The sample contains around 100,000 clones, approximately 79% of which appear only once. The CDR3 loop spans 14 amino acids. V shed 0 bases and J shed 2 bases, with 6 bases lying between them. CDR1 SGHRS and CDR2 YFSETQ come from the germline V gene. V and J are TRBV5-1 and TRBJ2-1; no clear D. This TCR was sampled from a male donor with IPEX syndrome. Sequenced: pancreas tissue. The CDR3 nucleotides read TGCGCCAGCAGCTTGGGACACACCTACAATGAGCAGTTCTTC. Residues: CASSLGHTYNEQFF.